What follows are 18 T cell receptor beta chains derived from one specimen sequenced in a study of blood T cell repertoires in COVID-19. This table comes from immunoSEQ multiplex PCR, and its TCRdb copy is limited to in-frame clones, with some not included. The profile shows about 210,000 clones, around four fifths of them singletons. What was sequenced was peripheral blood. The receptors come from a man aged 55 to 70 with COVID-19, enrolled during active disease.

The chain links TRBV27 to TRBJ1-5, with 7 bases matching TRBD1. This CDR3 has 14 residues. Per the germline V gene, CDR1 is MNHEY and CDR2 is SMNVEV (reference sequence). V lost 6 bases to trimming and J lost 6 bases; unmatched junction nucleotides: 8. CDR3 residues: CASRFQGVGQPQHF. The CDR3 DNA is TGTGCCAGCAGATTTCAGGGGGTAGGTCAGCCCCAGCATTTT.

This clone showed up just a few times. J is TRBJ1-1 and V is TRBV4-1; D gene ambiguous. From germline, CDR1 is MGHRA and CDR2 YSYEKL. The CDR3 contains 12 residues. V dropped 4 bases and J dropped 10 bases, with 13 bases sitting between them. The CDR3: CASSPLEGRAFF. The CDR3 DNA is TGCGCCAGCAGCCCCCTTGAGGGAAGAGCTTTCTTT.

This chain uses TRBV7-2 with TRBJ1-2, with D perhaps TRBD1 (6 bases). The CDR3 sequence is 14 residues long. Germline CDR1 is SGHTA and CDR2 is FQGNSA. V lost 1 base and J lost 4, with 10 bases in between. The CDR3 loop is CASSLETGFYGYTF. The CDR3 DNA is TGTGCCAGCAGCTTAGAGACAGGCTTCTATGGCTACACCTTC. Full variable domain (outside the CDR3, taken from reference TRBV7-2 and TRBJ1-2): GAGVSQSPSNKVTEKGKDVELRCDPISGHTALYWYRQSLGQGLEFLIYFQGNSAPDKSGLPSDRFSAERTGGSVSTLTIQRTQQEDSAVYLCASSLETGFYGYTFGSGTRLTVV.

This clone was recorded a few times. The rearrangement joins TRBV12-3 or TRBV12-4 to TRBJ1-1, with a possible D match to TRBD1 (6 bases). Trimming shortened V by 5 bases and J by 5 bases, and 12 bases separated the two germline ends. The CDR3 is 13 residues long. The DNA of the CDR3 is TGTGCCAGCAGTCAAACAGGGAAGACTGAAGCTTTCTTT. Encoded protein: CASSQTGKTEAFF.

Here the CDR3 reads CASTPGQYDEKLFF. The CDR3 nucleotides read TGTGCCAGCACCCCGGGACAGTACGATGAAAAACTGTTTTTT. This rearrangement joins TRBV9 to TRBJ1-4; TRBD1 matches 7 bases. The CDR3 sequence is 14 residues long. Trimming cost V 6 bases and J 6 bases; bases outside gene matches: 8. CDR1 SGDLS and CDR2 YYNGEE come from the germline V gene.

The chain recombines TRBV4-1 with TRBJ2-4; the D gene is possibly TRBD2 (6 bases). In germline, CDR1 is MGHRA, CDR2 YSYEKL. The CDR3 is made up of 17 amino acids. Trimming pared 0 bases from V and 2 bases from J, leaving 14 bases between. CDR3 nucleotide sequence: TGCGCCAGCAGCCAAGATCTGGAGGGGAACACCAAAAACATTCAGTACTTC. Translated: CASSQDLEGNTKNIQYF.

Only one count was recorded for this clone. The CDR3 DNA reads TGTGCCAGCAGTTTATCCAGGCCTCCTGAAGCTTTCTTT. Translating it yields CASSLSRPPEAFF. This chain joins TRBV28 and TRBJ1-1; D is undetermined. V was clipped by 1 base and J by 6 bases, with 9 bases between them. CDR3 size: 13 residues. The germline V gene has CDR1 MDHEN and CDR2 SYDVKM.

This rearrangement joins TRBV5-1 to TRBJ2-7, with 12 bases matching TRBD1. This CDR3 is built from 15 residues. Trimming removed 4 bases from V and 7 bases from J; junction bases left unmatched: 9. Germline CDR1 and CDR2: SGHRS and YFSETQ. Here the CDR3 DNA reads TGCGCCAGCAGCAACCGGGACAGGGGGCGCGATGAGCAGTACTTC. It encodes CASSNRDRGRDEQYF.

This chain's CDR3 is CASSRDRGGNTEAFF. The CDR3 DNA reads as TGTGCCAGCAGTCGGGACAGGGGAGGGAACACTGAAGCTTTCTTT. This rearrangement joins TRBV6-5 to TRBJ1-1, with 10 positions matching TRBD1. The V gene end was trimmed by 5 bases and the J gene end by 1 base; junction bases not matched to a gene: 4. Germline CDR1 reads MNHEY; CDR2 reads SVGAGI. There are 15 residues in the CDR3.

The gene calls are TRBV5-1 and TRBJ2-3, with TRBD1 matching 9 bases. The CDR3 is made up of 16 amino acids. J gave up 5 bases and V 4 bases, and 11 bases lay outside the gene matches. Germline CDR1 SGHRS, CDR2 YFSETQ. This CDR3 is CASSPGQGRWVDTQYF. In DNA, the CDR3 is TGCGCCAGCAGCCCGGGACAGGGTCGATGGGTAGATACGCAGTATTTT. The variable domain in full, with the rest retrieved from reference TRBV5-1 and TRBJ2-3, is KAGVTQTPRYLIKTRGQQVTLSCSPISGHRSVSWYQQTPGQGLQFLFEYFSETQRNKGNFPGRFSGRQFSNSRSEMNVSTLELGDSALYLCASSPGQGRWVDTQYFGPGTRLTVL.

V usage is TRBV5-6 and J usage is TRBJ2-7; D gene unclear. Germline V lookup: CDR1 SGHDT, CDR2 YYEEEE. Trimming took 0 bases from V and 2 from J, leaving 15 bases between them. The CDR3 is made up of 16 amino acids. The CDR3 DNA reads TGTGCCAGCAGCTTGGCCTATCAATCGATGACCTACGAGCAGTACTTC. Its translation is CASSLAYQSMTYEQYF.

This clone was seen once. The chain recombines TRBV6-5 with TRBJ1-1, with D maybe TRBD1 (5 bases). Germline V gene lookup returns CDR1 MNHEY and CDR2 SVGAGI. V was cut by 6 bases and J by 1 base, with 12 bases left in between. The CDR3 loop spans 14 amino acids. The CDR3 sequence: CASRGRDSNTEAFF. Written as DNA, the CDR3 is TGTGCCAGCAGGGGCCGGGACTCGAACACTGAAGCTTTCTTT.

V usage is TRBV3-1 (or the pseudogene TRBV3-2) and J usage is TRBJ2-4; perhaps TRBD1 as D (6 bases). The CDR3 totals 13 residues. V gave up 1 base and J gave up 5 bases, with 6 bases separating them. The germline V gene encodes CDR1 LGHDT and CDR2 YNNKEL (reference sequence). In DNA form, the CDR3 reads TGTGCCAGCAGCCAAGCAGGGGAAAACATTCAGTACTTC. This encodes CASSQAGENIQYF.

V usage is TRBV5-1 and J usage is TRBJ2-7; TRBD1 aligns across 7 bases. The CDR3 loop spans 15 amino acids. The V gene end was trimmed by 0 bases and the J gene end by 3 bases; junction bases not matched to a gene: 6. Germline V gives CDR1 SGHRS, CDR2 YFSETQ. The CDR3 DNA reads TGCGCCAGCAGCTTGGACCCAGGGGGAGTCTACGAGCAGTACTTC. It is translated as CASSLDPGGVYEQYF.

The CDR3 spells CSTGTGEKAFF. CDR3 DNA sequence: TGTTCCACCGGGACAGGGGAGAAGGCTTTCTTT. The gene calls are TRBV6-5 and TRBJ1-1; 10 bases match TRBD1. This CDR3 has 11 residues. Germline V CDR1 and CDR2: MNHEY, SVGAGI.

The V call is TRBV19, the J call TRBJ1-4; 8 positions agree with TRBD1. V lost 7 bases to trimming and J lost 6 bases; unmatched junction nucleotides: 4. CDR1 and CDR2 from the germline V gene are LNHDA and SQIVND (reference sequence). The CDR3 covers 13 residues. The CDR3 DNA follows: TGTGCCAGTACGGACAGGGATGATGAAAAACTGTTTTTT. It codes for CASTDRDDEKLFF.

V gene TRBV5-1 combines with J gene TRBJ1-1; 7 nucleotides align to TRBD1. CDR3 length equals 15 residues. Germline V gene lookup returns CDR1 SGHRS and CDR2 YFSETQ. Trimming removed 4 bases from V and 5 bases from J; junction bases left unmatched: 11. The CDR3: CASSPITGVETEAFF. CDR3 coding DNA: TGCGCCAGCAGCCCTATTACAGGGGTCGAGACTGAAGCTTTCTTT.

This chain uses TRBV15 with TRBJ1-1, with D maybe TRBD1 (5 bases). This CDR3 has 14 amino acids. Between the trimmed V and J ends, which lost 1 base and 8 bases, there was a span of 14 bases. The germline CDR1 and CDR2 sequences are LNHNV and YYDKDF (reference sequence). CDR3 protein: CATSRGGGDGEAFF. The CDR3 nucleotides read TGTGCCACCAGCAGAGGGGGAGGGGACGGGGAAGCTTTCTTT.